A selection of T cell receptor beta chains follows, all from one sample in a study of T cell changes during pregnancy in multiple sclerosis. TCRdb's table, derived via immunoSEQ multiplex PCR, lists solely in-frame clones and lacks some. In the table there are about 24,000 clones, around 89% of which are singletons. The material sequenced was CD4+ T cells from peripheral blood mononuclear cells, taken in the first trimester of pregnancy. All receptors derive from a female donor in good health, enrolled as a control in a pregnancy study. Each CDR3 is given with its conserved first and last residue. The order of the fields is J gene, D gene, V gene, clone size, CDR3 protein, CDR3 DNA. A D gene is named only where the DNA matches it firmly. For some rows the clone size is stated as once, few or many, or as a class when expanded; others skip it.

J: TRBJ1-1; D: NA; V: TRBV20-1; size: few; CDR3: CSATNLESAFF; DNA: TGCAGTGCTACTAACCTGGAGAGCGCTTTCTTT
J: TRBJ2-1; D: TRBD2; V: TRBV5-1; size: NA; CDR3: CASSLGLAGGQYEQFF; DNA: TGCGCCAGCAGCTTGGGACTAGCGGGGGGGCAGTATGAGCAGTTCTTC
J: TRBJ2-1; D: TRBD1; V: TRBV2; size: once; CDR3: CASSRQGAYEQFF; DNA: TGTGCCAGCAGCAGACAGGGGGCTTATGAGCAGTTCTTC
J: TRBJ1-4; D: NA; V: TRBV6-6; size: NA; CDR3: CASSRGPHPEKLFF; DNA: TGTGCCAGCAGTCGCGGTCCCCATCCTGAAAAACTGTTTTTT
J: TRBJ1-3; D: NA; V: TRBV29-1; size: NA; CDR3: CSVGQSSGNTIYF; DNA: TGCAGCGTTGGACAGAGCTCTGGAAACACCATATATTTT
J: TRBJ2-4; D: TRBD2; V: TRBV7-2; size: NA; CDR3: CASSLTGTSGANIQYF; DNA: TGTGCCAGCAGCTTAACGGGGACTAGCGGGGCTAACATTCAGTACTTC
J: TRBJ1-2; D: TRBD1; V: TRBV27; size: NA; CDR3: CASSFQGAHGYTF; DNA: TGTGCCAGCAGTTTCCAGGGGGCGCATGGCTACACCTTC
J: TRBJ1-2; D: TRBD1; V: TRBV15; size: NA; CDR3: CATSRDVRQGASGYTF; DNA: TGTGCCACCAGCAGAGATGTGAGACAGGGGGCGTCTGGCTACACCTTC
J: TRBJ1-1; D: NA; V: TRBV7-8; size: NA; CDR3: CASSQRQRMNTEAFF; DNA: TGTGCCAGCAGCCAGAGACAGAGAATGAACACTGAAGCTTTCTTT
J: TRBJ2-1; D: NA; V: TRBV5-1; size: NA; CDR3: CASSPTSLNEQFF; DNA: TGCGCCAGCAGCCCGACTAGTTTGAATGAGCAGTTCTTC
J: TRBJ2-7; D: TRBD1; V: TRBV11-3; size: NA; CDR3: CASSFGQGYEQYF; DNA: TGTGCCAGCAGCTTCGGACAGGGCTACGAGCAGTACTTC
J: TRBJ2-1; D: NA; V: TRBV5-4; size: NA; CDR3: CASSPGQGRNEQFF; DNA: TGTGCCAGCAGCCCCGGTCAGGGGCGGAATGAGCAGTTCTTC
J: TRBJ2-5; D: TRBD1; V: TRBV5-1; size: NA; CDR3: CASSATGTGFRETQYF; DNA: TGCGCCAGCAGCGCCACCGGGACAGGGTTTAGGGAGACCCAGTACTTC
J: TRBJ1-1; D: NA; V: TRBV4-1; size: NA; CDR3: CASSLEGAKSEAFF; DNA: TGCGCCAGCAGCCTCGAGGGCGCGAAGTCTGAAGCTTTCTTT
J: TRBJ2-1; D: NA; V: TRBV6-5; size: NA; CDR3: CASSAETAYNEQFF; DNA: TGTGCCAGCAGTGCAGAGACAGCTTACAATGAGCAGTTCTTC
J: TRBJ2-3; D: TRBD1; V: TRBV7-9; size: NA; CDR3: CASSLRPDRGLTDTQYF; DNA: TGTGCCAGCAGCTTACGCCCGGACAGGGGGTTAACAGATACGCAGTATTTT
J: TRBJ1-2; D: TRBD1; V: TRBV18; size: NA; CDR3: CASSHGRDSGGYTF; DNA: TGTGCCAGCTCGCACGGCCGGGACAGCGGTGGCTACACCTTC
J: TRBJ2-7; D: TRBD2; V: TRBV7-2; size: NA; CDR3: CASSSGGGLAGYEQYF; DNA: TGTGCCAGCAGCTCCGGGGGGGGACTAGCGGGATACGAGCAGTACTTC
J: TRBJ1-2; D: TRBD1; V: TRBV29-1; size: NA; CDR3: CSVGAPRDRDRGYTF; DNA: TGCAGCGTTGGCGCGCCGCGGGACAGGGACCGGGGCTACACCTTC
J: TRBJ1-5; D: NA; V: TRBV6-1; size: NA; CDR3: CASTREVSNQPQHF; DNA: TGTGCCAGCACAAGAGAGGTTAGCAATCAGCCCCAGCATTTT
J: TRBJ2-5; D: NA; V: TRBV13; size: NA; CDR3: CASSRAGQHGETQYF; DNA: TGTGCCAGCAGCCGAGCGGGCCAGCACGGGGAGACCCAGTACTTC
J: TRBJ2-7; D: NA; V: TRBV11-2; size: NA; CDR3: CASSFIRGYREQYF; DNA: TGTGCCAGCAGTTTTATCAGAGGGTATCGCGAGCAGTACTTC
J: TRBJ2-3; D: TRBD1; V: TRBV7-6; size: NA; CDR3: CASSGTAGTGGTDTQYF; DNA: TGTGCCAGCAGCGGGACCGCCGGGACAGGGGGGACAGATACGCAGTATTTT
J: TRBJ1-1; D: NA; V: TRBV5-1; size: NA; CDR3: CASSGRTGNTEAFF; DNA: TGCGCCAGCAGCGGGAGGACGGGGAACACTGAAGCTTTCTTT
J: TRBJ2-1; D: TRBD2; V: TRBV5-1; size: NA; CDR3: CASSLIAGASNEQFF; DNA: TGCGCCAGCAGCTTGATAGCGGGGGCGTCCAATGAGCAGTTCTTC
J: TRBJ2-5; D: NA; V: TRBV10-3; size: NA; CDR3: CAISVSQETQYF; DNA: TGTGCCATCAGTGTCTCTCAAGAGACCCAGTACTTC
J: TRBJ2-1; D: TRBD2; V: TRBV4-1; size: NA; CDR3: CASQEREGSEQFF; DNA: TGCGCCAGCCAGGAGCGGGAGGGGAGTGAGCAGTTCTTC
J: TRBJ2-3; D: TRBD1; V: TRBV9; size: NA; CDR3: CASSARGQGAMSTDTQYF; DNA: TGTGCCAGCAGCGCCCGAGGACAGGGGGCTATGAGCACAGATACGCAGTATTTT
J: TRBJ1-2; D: TRBD1; V: TRBV19; size: NA; CDR3: CASSSRTGGNYGYTF; DNA: TGTGCCAGTAGTTCCCGGACAGGGGGTAACTATGGCTACACCTTC
J: TRBJ2-5; D: TRBD2; V: TRBV7-2; size: NA; CDR3: CASSLGGGLAGAETQYF; DNA: TGTGCCAGCAGCTTAGGGGGGGGACTAGCGGGAGCAGAGACCCAGTACTTC
J: TRBJ2-3; D: NA; V: TRBV7-9; size: NA; CDR3: CASSPPFRVGDTQYF; DNA: TGTGCCAGCAGCCCCCCGTTCAGGGTGGGAGATACGCAGTATTTT
J: TRBJ2-7; D: TRBD2; V: TRBV30; size: NA; CDR3: CAWSVGREDEQYF; DNA: TGTGCCTGGAGTGTTGGGCGGGAGGACGAGCAGTACTTC
J: TRBJ2-2; D: TRBD1; V: TRBV5-1; size: NA; CDR3: CASRPDRGTGELFF; DNA: TGCGCCAGCAGGCCCGACAGGGGCACCGGGGAGCTGTTTTTT
J: TRBJ2-7; D: NA; V: TRBV10-3; size: NA; CDR3: CAISDTGGQGAYEQYF; DNA: TGTGCCATCAGTGATACGGGAGGGCAGGGGGCCTACGAGCAGTACTTC
J: TRBJ2-7; D: TRBD2; V: TRBV2; size: NA; CDR3: CASSPTSGDPYEQYF; DNA: TGTGCCAGCAGTCCGACTAGCGGGGACCCCTACGAGCAGTACTTC
J: TRBJ1-2; D: NA; V: TRBV10-3; size: NA; CDR3: CAISVGEGYTF; DNA: TGTGCCATCAGTGTCGGGGAAGGCTACACCTTC
J: TRBJ2-5; D: TRBD2; V: TRBV18; size: few; CDR3: CASSQTGRAETQYF; DNA: TGTGCCAGCTCACAGACTGGGAGGGCCGAGACCCAGTACTTC
J: TRBJ2-1; D: NA; V: TRBV6-6; size: NA; CDR3: CASSSNWGGEQFF; DNA: TGTGCCAGCAGTTCTAACTGGGGAGGAGAGCAGTTCTTC
J: TRBJ2-7; D: TRBD1; V: TRBV5-1; size: NA; CDR3: CASSAGQGGYEQYF; DNA: TGCGCCAGCAGCGCCGGACAGGGGGGCTACGAGCAGTACTTC
J: TRBJ1-1; D: NA; V: TRBV19; size: NA; CDR3: CASSTKTQGTEAFF; DNA: TGTGCCAGTAGTACCAAAACTCAGGGAACTGAAGCTTTCTTT
J: TRBJ2-7; D: NA; V: TRBV6-5; size: NA; CDR3: CASSYGRYEQYF; DNA: TGTGCCAGCAGTTACGGTAGATACGAGCAGTACTTC
J: TRBJ2-5; D: NA; V: TRBV6-1; size: once; CDR3: CASMGAQETQYF; DNA: TGTGCCAGCATGGGGGCGCAAGAGACCCAGTACTTC
J: TRBJ1-1; D: NA; V: TRBV30; size: once; CDR3: CAWNLQDTEAFF; DNA: TGTGCCTGGAACCTACAGGACACTGAAGCTTTCTTT
J: TRBJ2-1; D: NA; V: TRBV9; size: NA; CDR3: CASSVDPGDSYNEQFF; DNA: TGTGCCAGCAGCGTAGATCCGGGAGACTCCTACAATGAGCAGTTCTTC
J: TRBJ1-4; D: NA; V: TRBV7-2; size: NA; CDR3: CASSLVIWTDNEKLFF; DNA: TGTGCCAGCAGCTTAGTTATCTGGACAGACAATGAAAAACTGTTTTTT
J: TRBJ1-1; D: NA; V: TRBV18; size: NA; CDR3: CASSPQELNTEAFF; DNA: TGTGCCAGCTCACCACAGGAGTTGAACACTGAAGCTTTCTTT
J: TRBJ1-2; D: NA; V: TRBV7-2; size: NA; CDR3: CASSLVAGRDGYTF; DNA: TGTGCCAGCAGCTTAGTGGCGGGACGGGATGGCTACACCTTC
J: TRBJ2-3; D: TRBD2; V: TRBV27; size: NA; CDR3: CASSWDYLGTDTQYF; DNA: TGTGCCAGCAGTTGGGACTACTTAGGGACAGATACGCAGTATTTT
J: TRBJ2-7; D: TRBD1; V: TRBV27; size: NA; CDR3: CASSFWTGGAYEQYF; DNA: TGTGCCAGCAGTTTTTGGACAGGGGGGGCCTACGAGCAGTACTTC
J: TRBJ1-4; D: NA; V: TRBV5-1; size: NA; CDR3: CASSLDTGSNEKLFF; DNA: TGCGCCAGCAGCCTAGACACGGGATCCAATGAAAAACTGTTTTTT
J: TRBJ1-1; D: NA; V: TRBV6-5; size: NA; CDR3: CASSYSASLNTEAFF; DNA: TGTGCCAGCAGTTACAGCGCGAGTTTAAACACTGAAGCTTTCTTT
J: TRBJ2-5; D: NA; V: TRBV4-2; size: once; CDR3: CASSPRQDKEETQYF; DNA: TGTGCCAGCAGCCCTCGACAGGACAAGGAAGAGACCCAGTACTTC
J: TRBJ2-3; D: TRBD2; V: TRBV5-1; size: NA; CDR3: CASSLVGTRGTDTQYF; DNA: TGCGCCAGCAGCTTGGTGGGGACTAGAGGGACAGATACGCAGTATTTT
J: TRBJ2-4; D: TRBD1; V: TRBV6-1; size: NA; CDR3: CASSERGTGAEGKNIQYF; DNA: TGTGCCAGCAGTGAGCGCGGGACAGGGGCGGAGGGCAAAAACATTCAGTACTTC
J: TRBJ2-5; D: TRBD2; V: TRBV6-1; size: once; CDR3: CASSFRTSGEETQYF; DNA: TGTGCCAGCTCATTCCGGACTAGCGGGGAAGAGACCCAGTACTTC
J: TRBJ1-1; D: NA; V: TRBV6-5; size: NA; CDR3: CASGRDTEAFF; DNA: TGTGCCAGCGGCAGGGACACTGAAGCTTTCTTT
J: TRBJ1-1; D: NA; V: TRBV29-1; size: few; CDR3: CSVLTDLKPEAFF; DNA: TGCAGCGTTTTGACAGATCTTAAACCAGAAGCTTTCTTT